These 30 T cell receptor beta chains originate from one sample sequenced in a study. TCRdb re-called the RT-PCR reads through MiXCR, storing one row per CDR3 protein. This sample has about 6,500 distinct CDR3 sequences, with roughly 90% found just once. Sample: memory CD4+ T cells from blood. The receptor set was obtained from a female donor in good health, serving as a healthy control.

With regard to this clonotype: This beta chain came through as a stray read in a library set up for alpha chains, and its size says little. The chain has TRBV6-5 and TRBJ1-4, with 8 bases lining up with TRBD1. The germline gives CDR1 MNHEY, CDR2 SVGAGI. V trimming: 0 bases; J trimming: 10 bases; junction bases outside the gene matches: 10. The CDR3 extends over 16 amino acids. The CDR3 spells CASSYSFTGQVAKLFF. CDR3 coding DNA: TGTGCCAGCAGTTACTCGTTTACGGGACAGGTGGCAAAACTGTTTTTT.

Details on this clonotype: The library was designed around alpha chains, so this beta chain is a stray read whose abundance carries little weight. This chain links TRBV7-8 with TRBJ2-3; 7 positions agree with TRBD1. Germline V gene data show CDR1 as SGHVS and CDR2 as FQNEAQ. With 0 bases clipped from V and 1 base from J, the junction kept 7 bases outside the gene matches. The CDR3 is made up of 17 amino acids. The CDR3 here is CASSLAYRGFGTDTQYF. The CDR3 DNA reads TGTGCCAGCAGCTTAGCGTACAGGGGATTTGGCACAGATACGCAGTATTTT. Filled out from reference TRBV7-8 and TRBJ2-3, the complete variable domain reads GAGVSQSPRYKVAKRGQDVALRCDPISGHVSLFWYQQALGQGPEFLTYFQNEAQLDKSGLPSDRFFAERPEGSVSTLKIQRTQQEDSAVYLCASSLAYRGFGTDTQYFGPGTRLTVL.

In regard to this clonotype: This beta chain is an unintended read in a library built for alpha chains; its size means little. The chain links TRBV7-2 to TRBJ2-1, with 12 bases lining up with TRBD2. Germline V gene sequence: CDR1 SGHTA, CDR2 FQGNSA. Trimming removed 2 bases from V and 8 bases from J; junction bases left unmatched: 4. The CDR3 consists of 15 residues. The CDR3 DNA sequence: TGTGCCAGCAGCTTATCTAGCGGGAGGGCCCATGAGCAGTTCTTC. It translates to CASSLSSGRAHEQFF.

Notes on this clonotype: This beta chain was picked up by a library intended for alpha chains and is off target, so its count carries little meaning. The V and J genes are TRBV5-5 and TRBJ2-7; TRBD1 matches 8 bases. Germline CDR1 and CDR2: SGHKS and YYEKEE (reference sequence). The junction had 7 bases not matched to a gene; V was cut back by 4 bases and J by 4 bases. The CDR3 runs to 14 residues. This CDR3 is CASSPRTGWYEQYF. For the CDR3, the DNA is TGTGCCAGCAGCCCTCGGACAGGGTGGTACGAGCAGTACTTC.

Regarding this clonotype: Being off target in a library aimed at alpha chains, this beta chain has a size of little meaning. The chain couples TRBV4-3 to TRBJ2-3; weak D call: TRBD2 (6 bases). V was cut by 5 bases and J by 2 bases, with 17 bases left in between. Per germline, CDR1 LGHNA and CDR2 YSLEER. The CDR3 has 16 residues. The CDR3 DNA is TGCGCCAGCAGCGCCCTGGCGGGGTCAACCACAGATACGCAGTATTTT. Its translation: CASSALAGSTTDTQYF.

As concerns this clonotype: Within a library made for alpha chains, this beta chain is off target, and its count is uninformative. This sequence joins TRBV9 and TRBJ2-5; D gene uncertain. This CDR3 is 14 amino acids long. Germline loops: CDR1 SGDLS, CDR2 YYNGEE. Trimming took off 3 bases at V and 2 bases at J, with 11 bases between the two ends. The chain's CDR3 is CASSAVSSQETQYF. The CDR3 nucleotides are TGTGCCAGCAGCGCGGTCTCGTCTCAAGAGACCCAGTACTTC.

Worth noting for this clonotype: The library was prepared for alpha chains; this beta chain is a stray read, so its frequency means little. The rearrangement uses TRBV28 and TRBJ2-5, with D possibly being TRBD1 or TRBD2 (5 bases each). Germline V gene data show CDR1 as MDHEN and CDR2 as SYDVKM. Trimming took 8 bases from V and 9 from J, leaving 13 bases between them. This CDR3 comprises 11 residues. DNA of the CDR3: TGTGCCAGCCGCAGGGAGATGGCCCAGTACTTC. It specifies CASRREMAQYF.

Comment on this clonotype: This beta chain is a stray read from a library made for alpha chains; its abundance is not meaningful. The rearrangement joins TRBV7-2 to TRBJ1-2, with no clear D. The CDR3 consists of 15 residues. CDR1 is SGHTA, CDR2 FQGNSA, per germline. V was trimmed by 2 bases and J by 7 bases, leaving 17 bases between them. CDR3 bases: TGTGCCAGCAGCTTATATAACTCACAAACGGGTGGCTACACCTTC. This codes for CASSLYNSQTGGYTF.

A remark on this clonotype: The library was designed around alpha chains, so this beta chain is a stray read whose abundance carries little weight. The chain links TRBV11-1 to TRBJ1-2; D not resolved. Germline assignment: CDR1 SGHAT and CDR2 FQDESV (reference sequence). V lost 4 bases, J lost 5 bases, and 20 bases lay in between. The CDR3 loop spans 16 amino acids. The CDR3 loop reads CASSSPGPEHTYGYTF. CDR3 DNA: TGTGCCAGCAGCTCCCCCGGGCCTGAACACACATATGGCTACACCTTC.

Concerning this clonotype itself: This beta chain came through as a stray read in a library set up for alpha chains, and its size says little. This chain connects TRBV5-1 to TRBJ1-2; D might be TRBD1 (5 bases). V was pared by 0 bases and J by 6 bases, with 15 bases between. This CDR3 has 15 amino acids. Looked up from germline, CDR1 is SGHRS and CDR2 is YFSETQ. The CDR3 region has the DNA TGCGCCAGCAGCTTGGATCCCAGGGCTAGAGATGGCTACACCTTC. This codes for CASSLDPRARDGYTF.

Comments on this clonotype: This beta chain is an unintended read in a library built for alpha chains; its size means little. The chain carries TRBV29-1 and TRBJ2-5; D is possibly TRBD1 (6 bases). V shed 5 bases and J shed 5 bases, with 15 bases lying between them. CDR1 SQVTM and CDR2 ANQGSEA come from the germline V gene. CDR3 size: 13 residues. The CDR3 loop reads CSVTGTIVETQYF. CDR3 DNA sequence: TGCAGCGTTACCGGGACAATAGTCGAGACCCAGTACTTC.

Concerning this clonotype itself: The library was built for alpha chains, so this beta chain is an off-target read and its size means little. The chain employs TRBV29-1 and TRBJ2-1; 10 nucleotides agree with TRBD2. Trimming cost V 2 bases and J 1 base; bases outside gene matches: 2. The CDR3 runs 15 residues. From germline, CDR1 is SQVTM and CDR2 ANQGSEA. DNA of the CDR3: TGCAGCGTTGAACCGACTAGCGGGTCCTACAATGAGCAGTTCTTC. Its protein product is CSVEPTSGSYNEQFF.

Remarks on this clonotype: Because the library targeted alpha chains, this beta chain is an off-target read whose size means little. The CDR3 is CASSGGATYEQYF. The CDR3 DNA sequence: TGTGCCAGCAGCGGCGGGGCTACCTACGAGCAGTACTTC. V and J are TRBV5-6 and TRBJ2-7, with a possible D match to TRBD2 (6 bases). V lost 4 bases and J 2 bases, leaving 10 bases between the germline ends. The germline V gene encodes CDR1 SGHDT and CDR2 YYEEEE. The CDR3 has 13 amino acids.

Turning to this clonotype: This beta chain is an unintended read in a library built for alpha chains; its size means little. The V and J genes are TRBV29-1 and TRBJ1-1; 7 bases match TRBD1. CDR1 SQVTM and CDR2 ANQGSEA come from the germline V gene. V lost 5 bases, J lost 5 bases, and 8 bases stayed unmatched. This CDR3 is 13 amino acids long. The CDR3, as DNA: TGCAGCGTTCGACAGGGTCCGTTAACTGAAGCTTTCTTT. This codes for CSVRQGPLTEAFF.

Comments on this clonotype: Since it is a stray read in a library aimed at alpha chains, this beta chain has a size that is not meaningful. The rearrangement joins TRBV29-1 to TRBJ1-6; D is unresolved. Per germline, CDR1 SQVTM and CDR2 ANQGSEA. Trimming removed 3 bases from V and 6 bases from J, with 9 bases in between. This CDR3 spans 13 amino acids. The CDR3 nucleotides read TGCAGCGTTGAGGAGGGTATTAATTCACCCCTCCACTTT. This gives the protein CSVEEGINSPLHF.

This clonotype has a handful of counts. As an off-target read in a library built for alpha chains, this beta chain has a frequency of little significance. The chain carries TRBV5-1 and TRBJ2-7; unclear D gene. Germline CDR1 reads SGHRS; CDR2 reads YFSETQ. The germline V and J ends were trimmed by 2 bases and 3 bases, with 12 bases remaining between them. This CDR3 is 14 amino acids long. The CDR3 sequence: CASSFNQRLYEQYF. The CDR3 bases are TGCGCCAGCAGCTTCAATCAACGACTCTACGAGCAGTACTTC.

As regards this clonotype: Found in a library prepared for alpha chains, this beta chain is an off-target read, and its abundance has little meaning. This chain connects TRBV4-1 to TRBJ1-4; unclear D gene. V was shortened by 0 bases and J by 11 bases, with 16 bases between the two germline ends. Per the germline V gene, CDR1 is MGHRA and CDR2 is YSYEKL. The CDR3 has 15 residues. As DNA, the CDR3 is TGCGCCAGCAGCCAAGAGAGAGTATGGCGGACTAAACTGTTTTTT. It codes for CASSQERVWRTKLFF.

Points on this clonotype: As an off-target read in a library built for alpha chains, this beta chain has a frequency of little significance. The chain uses TRBV20-1 and TRBJ2-7, with D tentatively TRBD1 (6 bases). CDR1 is DFQATT, CDR2 SNEGSKA, per germline (reference sequence). Trimming removed 6 bases from V and 2 bases from J, with 11 bases in between. The CDR3 runs to 12 residues. The CDR3 DNA sequence: TGCAGTGCAAGACAGGCCCCCTACGAGCAGTACTTC. Protein: CSARQAPYEQYF.

Note on this clonotype: Since the library was made to target alpha chains, this beta chain is a stray read and its abundance is not meaningful. The rearrangement links TRBV7-6 to TRBJ2-5; either TRBD1 or TRBD2 may fit D (5 bases each). V lost 3 bases to trimming and J lost 0 bases, with 14 bases between them. Germline V CDR1 and CDR2: SGHVS, FNYEAQ. CDR3 length equals 16 residues. CDR3 in amino acids: CASSFPGRGYQETQYF. The CDR3 DNA is TGTGCCAGCAGCTTCCCGGGAAGGGGTTACCAAGAGACCCAGTACTTC.

Regarding this clonotype: The library was built for alpha chains, so this beta chain is an off-target read and its size means little. This chain joins TRBV7-2 and TRBJ1-1; D remains unclear. This CDR3 region has 14 residues. With 3 bases removed from V and 6 bases from J, the gap between germline ends came to 14 bases. The germline V gene encodes CDR1 SGHTA and CDR2 FQGNSA. The CDR3 here is CASSFTGSRPEAFF. The CDR3 region has the DNA TGTGCCAGCAGCTTTACCGGGAGCCGGCCTGAAGCTTTCTTT.

The sample holds one count of this clonotype. With the library built for alpha chains, this beta chain is off target and its frequency is not meaningful. V is TRBV5-5 and J is TRBJ2-2; D is unresolved. With 1 base removed from V and 5 bases from J, the gap between germline ends came to 3 bases. Per germline, CDR1 SGHKS and CDR2 YYEKEE (reference sequence). CDR3 length: 12 residues. CDR3 region: CASSLWTGELFF. The DNA for the CDR3 is TGTGCCAGCAGCTTGTGGACCGGGGAGCTGTTTTTT.

With respect to this clonotype: This beta chain is off target for a library built for alpha chains, so its abundance means little. CDR3 residues: CASSPSGYVTEAFF. As DNA, the CDR3 is TGTGCCAGCTCACCATCGGGGTATGTGACTGAAGCTTTCTTT. The rearrangement uses TRBV18 and TRBJ1-1; D gene unclear. Germline V gene data show CDR1 as KGHSH and CDR2 as LQKENI. CDR3 length equals 14 residues. Between the trimmed V and J ends, which lost 2 bases and 5 bases, there was a span of 12 bases.

About this clonotype: This beta chain is an off-target read within a library intended for alpha chains, so its frequency means little. The CDR3 here is CSARPTSGIYEQYF. For the CDR3, the DNA is TGCAGTGCTAGACCGACTAGCGGAATTTACGAGCAGTACTTC. The chain is built from TRBV20-1 and TRBJ2-7, with 9 positions matching TRBD2. This CDR3 spans 14 amino acids. Germline trimming cut 2 bases from V and 4 bases from J; bases unmatched to any gene: 6. Germline CDR1 reads DFQATT; CDR2 reads SNEGSKA (reference sequence).

To note about this clonotype: The library was built for alpha chains, so this beta chain is an off-target read and its size means little. The chain links TRBV10-3 to TRBJ2-7; D may correspond to TRBD1 or TRBD2 (5 bases each). V lost 2 bases and J lost 3, with 14 bases in between. Germline-derived CDR1 and CDR2 are ENHRY and SYGVKD. This CDR3 comprises 15 residues. Here the CDR3 DNA reads TGTGCCATCAGTGAGACGGGAATTGGGGGCTACGAGCAGTACTTC. It specifies CAISETGIGGYEQYF.

Comment on this clonotype: A library made for alpha chains picked up this beta chain off target, so its size means little. This chain joins TRBV2 and TRBJ1-5, with 9 bases lining up with TRBD1. There are 17 residues in the CDR3. V lost 2 bases and J lost 3; bases outside the gene matches: 8. Germline loops: CDR1 SNHLY, CDR2 FYNNEI. Here the CDR3 DNA reads TGTGCCAGCAGTGAAAGGGAACAGGGGGCGAACAATCAGCCCCAGCATTTT. Translated: CASSEREQGANNQPQHF.

A word on this clonotype: For a library built for alpha chains, this beta chain is a stray read; little rests on its size. This rearrangement joins TRBV29-1 to TRBJ1-2, with 9 bases aligning to TRBD1. Trimming cost V 6 bases and J 3 bases; bases outside gene matches: 2. The CDR3 is made up of 12 amino acids. The germline V gene encodes CDR1 SQVTM and CDR2 ANQGSEA. The CDR3 region is CSVRDRDYGYTF. The CDR3, as DNA: TGCAGCGTCCGGGACAGGGACTATGGCTACACCTTC.

This clonotype was recorded once. As an off-target read in a library built for alpha chains, this beta chain has a frequency of little significance. V usage is TRBV5-1 and J usage is TRBJ2-2; no reliable D call. Trimming removed 3 bases at V and 8 bases at J, with 8 bases between. Per the germline V gene, CDR1 is SGHRS and CDR2 is YFSETQ. The CDR3 covers 12 residues. CDR3: CASSYPGGELFF. CDR3 nucleotide sequence: TGCGCCAGCAGCTACCCAGGAGGGGAGCTGTTTTTT.

In regard to this clonotype: As an off-target read in a library built for alpha chains, this beta chain has a frequency of little significance. The rearrangement joins TRBV7-8 to TRBJ2-7; the D is unclear. The V end lost 2 bases, the J end lost 1 base, and 9 bases lay between the germline ends. The CDR3 sequence is 14 residues long. CDR1 and CDR2 from the germline V gene are SGHVS and FQNEAQ. CDR3 sequence: CASSLYGPSYEQYF. CDR3 DNA: TGTGCCAGCAGCTTATATGGCCCTTCCTACGAGCAGTACTTC.

On this clonotype: The library was prepared for alpha chains; this beta chain is a stray read, so its frequency means little. The V call is TRBV20-1, the J call TRBJ1-5; 11 nucleotides align to TRBD1. Germline CDR1 is DFQATT and CDR2 is SNEGSKA (reference sequence). After removal of 6 bases from V and 5 bases from J, the junction contained 6 bases not matched to a gene. This CDR3 is 14 amino acids long. The CDR3 spells CSAGTGGGDQPQHF. Here the CDR3 DNA reads TGCAGTGCAGGGACAGGGGGAGGGGATCAGCCCCAGCATTTT.

As to this clonotype: With the library built for alpha chains, this beta chain is off target and its frequency is not meaningful. The rearrangement links TRBV3-1 to TRBJ2-7; D tentatively reads TRBD1 or TRBD2 (5 bases each). The CDR3 is 11 amino acids. V was shortened by 8 bases and J by 7 bases, with 12 bases between the two germline ends. Germline CDR1 and CDR2: LGHDT and YNNKEL (reference sequence). CDR3 residues: CASEGRQEQYF. The CDR3 DNA sequence: TGTGCCAGCGAGGGGCGGCAAGAGCAGTACTTC.